The 21 T cell receptor beta chains below were found in one sample sequenced in a study of shared clonotypes between healthy human individuals. Generated by immunoSEQ multiplex PCR, the TCRdb table keeps only in-frame clones and is missing some. The sample has just over 2,000,000 clones, about 95% seen once. Sequencing was carried out using naive CD4+ T cells sorted from blood. Noted subset: CD45RA+ positively selected. Receptors were obtained from a man younger than 35 in good health.

The chain couples TRBV2 to TRBJ2-3; 12 bases are shared with TRBD2. The V gene end was trimmed by 7 bases and the J gene end by 4 bases; junction bases not matched to a gene: 12. CDR3 length equals 17 residues. CDR1 is SNHLY, CDR2 FYNNEI, per germline. CDR3 bases: TGTGCCAGCAAGAGGACTAGCGGGGCTGGTAATCCAGATACGCAGTATTTT. It translates to CASKRTSGAGNPDTQYF.

Concerning this clone: This may be a read error, as it is one base from a much larger clone. The rearrangement uses TRBV5-4 and TRBJ2-7; D might be TRBD1 (6 bases). Germline V gene sequence: CDR1 SGHNT, CDR2 YYREEE (reference sequence). Between the trimmed V and J ends, which lost 0 bases and 2 bases, there was a span of 9 bases. The CDR3 runs 14 residues. The CDR3 protein is CASSLGQEAYEQYF. The CDR3 DNA is TGTGCCAGCAGCTTGGGACAGGAAGCCTACGAGCAGTACTTC.

The chain links TRBV5-1 to TRBJ2-2; the D is unclear. The CDR3 extends over 17 amino acids. Germline assignment: CDR1 SGHRS and CDR2 YFSETQ. V lost 0 bases, J lost 4 bases, and 16 bases lay in between. The CDR3 DNA reads as TGCGCCAGCAGCTTGGGTCCCCCCGGGTTGAGCACCGGGGAGCTGTTTTTT. Protein: CASSLGPPGLSTGELFF.

The gene calls are TRBV4-1 and TRBJ2-1; 11 nucleotides align to TRBD1. The CDR3 extends over 17 amino acids. Germline CDR1 is MGHRA and CDR2 is YSYEKL. V lost 0 bases, J lost 8 bases, and 9 bases stayed unmatched. The CDR3 DNA is TGCGCCAGCAGCCAAGATCTTACGGACAGGGGGCACGATGAGCAGTTCTTC. The encoded protein is CASSQDLTDRGHDEQFF.

This clone has only one observation. This chain links TRBV29-1 with TRBJ2-1, with a possible D match to TRBD2 (6 bases). The ends were cut back, 5 bases at V and 7 bases at J, with 21 bases in the middle. This CDR3 has 15 amino acids. Per germline, CDR1 SQVTM and CDR2 ANQGSEA. In nucleotides, the CDR3 is TGCAGCGTTACCCCAACTAGCCTTCTTGGAAATGAGCAGTTCTTC. Protein product: CSVTPTSLLGNEQFF.

This clone appeared a single time. The chain recombines TRBV5-6 with TRBJ2-7; D might be TRBD1 (6 bases). CDR1 is SGHDT, CDR2 YYEEEE, per germline. With 4 bases removed from V and 7 bases from J, the gap between germline ends came to 15 bases. The CDR3 is 13 residues long. This CDR3 is CASSVGQAGEQYF. CDR3 bases: TGTGCCAGCAGCGTGGGACAAGCTGGAGAGCAGTACTTC.

The chain carries TRBV30 and TRBJ2-7; 8 nucleotides agree with TRBD1. The germline gives CDR1 GTSNPN, CDR2 SVGIG (reference sequence). V gave up 5 bases and J gave up 3 bases; unmatched junction bases: 9. This CDR3 has 14 residues. This CDR3 is CAWAGQGWSYEQYF. CDR3 nucleotides: TGTGCCTGGGCCGGACAGGGCTGGAGCTACGAGCAGTACTTC.

V usage is TRBV21-1 and J usage is TRBJ2-2. TRBV21-1 is shown as a pseudogene. The CDR3 is 13 amino acids. The CDR3 region has the DNA TGTGCCTCTACGACGGTGAACACCGGGGAGCTGTTTTTT. Translation: CASTTVNTGELFF.

Points on this clone: Other nucleotide sequences in the sample specify the same CDR3. The genes are TRBV7-2 and TRBJ2-7; 10 positions match TRBD2. CDR3 length: 15 amino acids. V was pared by 4 bases and J by 3 bases, with 6 bases of the junction left unmatched. Per the germline V gene, CDR1 is SGHTA and CDR2 is FQGNSA. This CDR3 is CASSSQAGGLYEQYF. The DNA of the CDR3 is TGTGCCAGCAGCTCCCAAGCGGGAGGGCTCTACGAGCAGTACTTC.

This chain links TRBV7-2 with TRBJ2-3, with TRBD2 matching 9 bases. This CDR3 spans 16 amino acids. Germline V lookup: CDR1 SGHTA, CDR2 FQGNSA. V lost 5 bases, J lost 3 bases, and 9 bases stayed unmatched. The CDR3 nucleotides are TGTGCCAGCAGCCCGTTAGCGGGGGCCGGGACAGATACGCAGTATTTT. Translating it yields CASSPLAGAGTDTQYF.

The rearrangement links TRBV7-9 to TRBJ2-2; 10 nucleotides match TRBD2. Germline lookup yields CDR1 SEHNR and CDR2 FQNEAQ (reference sequence). V was clipped by 5 bases and J by 4 bases; unmatched bases: 4. The CDR3 has 15 amino acids. Here the CDR3 reads CASSPRTSGTGELFF. The CDR3 coding sequence is TGTGCCAGCAGCCCAAGGACTAGCGGCACCGGGGAGCTGTTTTTT.

V and J are TRBV5-1 and TRBJ1-6; D gene unclear. CDR3 length equals 14 residues. Germline assignment: CDR1 SGHRS and CDR2 YFSETQ. The V end was cut by 3 bases, the J end by 7 bases, with 11 bases between. The CDR3 coding sequence is TGCGCCAGCAGCTCACGAGGAGGGAATTCACCCCTCCACTTT. It codes for CASSSRGGNSPLHF.

The genes are TRBV5-6 and TRBJ2-7; possibly TRBD1 for D (6 bases). Trimming left V 3 bases short and J 4 bases short, with 17 bases between. The length of the CDR3 is 15 residues. The germline V gene encodes CDR1 SGHDT and CDR2 YYEEEE. CDR3: CASSSFGDKIYEQYF. The CDR3 DNA reads TGTGCCAGCAGCTCCTTCGGGGACAAGATATACGAGCAGTACTTC.

This chain uses TRBV28 with TRBJ1-4; the D gene is possibly TRBD1 (5 bases). V dropped 6 bases and J dropped 4 bases, with 15 bases sitting between them. This CDR3 comprises 15 residues. Germline V lookup: CDR1 MDHEN, CDR2 SYDVKM. CDR3 coding DNA: TGTGCCAGCAGCGACGGGGGAGGGCTTAATGAAAAACTGTTTTTT. Encoded protein: CASSDGGGLNEKLFF.

This clone has a single count. V gene TRBV10-3 combines with J gene TRBJ2-3; a possible D gene is TRBD2 (7 bases). Germline lookup yields CDR1 ENHRY and CDR2 SYGVKD. Trimming took 5 bases from V and 0 from J, leaving 18 bases between them. The CDR3 consists of 17 residues. CDR3 loop: CAISTYLGGDSTDTQYF. In nucleotides, the CDR3 is TGTGCCATCAGTACCTACTTAGGGGGGGACAGCACAGATACGCAGTATTTT.

V and J are TRBV30 and TRBJ2-3; D is unresolved. Germline V gene lookup returns CDR1 GTSNPN and CDR2 SVGIG (reference sequence). This CDR3 has 13 residues. V was clipped by 0 bases and J by 2 bases, with 6 bases between them. The CDR3 region has the DNA TGTGCCTGGAGTGTACACGACACAGATACGCAGTATTTT. It codes for CAWSVHDTDTQYF.

The rearrangement links TRBV23-1 to TRBJ1-4; 7 bases agree with TRBD1. TRBV23-1 is designated an ORF whose function remains uncertain. The trim removed 2 bases at V and 5 bases at J, leaving 2 bases unmatched. The CDR3 spans 14 residues. The CDR3, as DNA: TGCGCCAGCAGTCAAGAGACAGGGAATGAAAAACTGTTTTTT. This encodes CASSQETGNEKLFF.

The count of this clone is one. This chain uses TRBV4-1 with TRBJ2-3; 9 nucleotides line up with TRBD1. CDR3 length: 15 amino acids. V was pared by 3 bases and J by 5 bases, with 6 bases of the junction left unmatched. CDR1 is MGHRA and CDR2 is YSYEKL in the germline V gene. This CDR3 reads CASSHRDRELDTQYF. The CDR3 region has the DNA TGCGCCAGCAGCCATCGGGACAGGGAATTAGATACGCAGTATTTT.

This clone showed up just once. This chain uses TRBV5-4 with TRBJ2-3; maybe TRBD1 (6 bases). CDR3 length: 14 residues. CDR1 and CDR2 from the germline V gene are SGHNT and YYREEE (reference sequence). V gave up 4 bases and J gave up 3 bases, with 12 bases separating them. The CDR3: CASSTATGTDTQYF. The CDR3 bases are TGTGCCAGCAGCACGGCAACAGGGACAGATACGCAGTATTTT.

For the CDR3, the DNA is TGTGCCAGCAGACCCGGGGTGGGCGAAAAACTGTTTTTT. Translating gives CASRPGVGEKLFF. The chain joins TRBV2 to TRBJ1-4; D unresolved. V was clipped by 6 bases and J by 8 bases, with 13 bases between them. The CDR3 runs 13 residues. In germline, CDR1 is SNHLY, CDR2 FYNNEI.

Turning to this clone: The same CDR3 can be traced to other DNA sequences in this sample. This rearrangement joins TRBV6-5 to TRBJ1-2; 7 bases match TRBD1. Germline V lookup: CDR1 MNHEY, CDR2 SVGAGI. This CDR3 spans 13 amino acids. J gave up 4 bases and V 4 bases, and 3 bases lay outside the gene matches. CDR3 DNA: TGTGCCAGCAGTTCGGGACAGCCCTATGGCTACACCTTC. This translates into CASSSGQPYGYTF.